Sequencing of this T cell receptor (beta chain) was carried out in a study of blood T cell repertoires in COVID-19. Study-wide context: There were acute and convalescent COVID-19 samples, and they came from the United States, Italy and Spain. Sources were T cells, B-cell-depleted T cells, or PBMCs; the material itself was cDNA or gDNA.

Individuals aged about 18 to 95 years were recruited from around 22 US areas. All recovered Cohort 3 donors got two negative PCRs, got clearance, or saw symptom resolution. Generated by immunoSEQ multiplex PCR, the TCRdb table keeps only in-frame clones and is missing some. The data show about 130,000 clones, about 86% seen once. The CDR3 consists of 13 residues. V trimming: 7 bases; J trimming: 7 bases; junction bases outside the gene matches: 7. Germline V gives CDR1 SNHLY, CDR2 FYNNEI. The sequencing input was PBMCs or T cells enriched from blood (not recorded which). The genes are TRBV2 and TRBJ2-1; 7 bases align to TRBD1. This TCR came from a man in his fifties who had recovered from COVID-19. The CDR3: CASKRGQQNEQFF. As DNA, the CDR3 is TGTGCCAGCAAGAGGGGGCAACAGAATGAGCAGTTCTTC. The complete variable domain, with remaining parts taken from reference TRBV2 and TRBJ2-1, reads EPEVTQTPSHQVTQMGQEVILRCVPISNHLYFYWYRQILGQKVEFLVSFYNNEISEKSEIFDDQFSVERPDGSNFTLKIRSTKLEDSAMYFCASKRGQQNEQFFGPGTRLTVL.